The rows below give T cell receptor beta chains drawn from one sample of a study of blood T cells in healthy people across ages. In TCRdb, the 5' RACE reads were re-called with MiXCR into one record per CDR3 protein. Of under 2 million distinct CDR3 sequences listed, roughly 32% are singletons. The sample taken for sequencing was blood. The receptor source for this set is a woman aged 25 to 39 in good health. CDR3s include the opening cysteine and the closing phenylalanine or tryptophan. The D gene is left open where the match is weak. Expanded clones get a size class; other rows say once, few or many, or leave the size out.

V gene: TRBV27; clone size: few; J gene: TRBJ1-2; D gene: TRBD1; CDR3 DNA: TGTGCCAGCAGTTTCACCGGGACAGGTTTGAGGGGCTACACCTTC; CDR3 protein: CASSFTGTGLRGYTF
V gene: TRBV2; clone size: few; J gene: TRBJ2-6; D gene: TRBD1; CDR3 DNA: TGTGCCAGCAGTGAAGAGGAGACAGGGGAGTCTGGGGCCAACGTCCTGACTTTC; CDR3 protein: CASSEEETGESGANVLTF
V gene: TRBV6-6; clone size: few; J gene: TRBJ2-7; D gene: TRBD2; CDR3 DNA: TGTGCCAGCAGGGGACTAGCGGGGGAGCAGTACTTC; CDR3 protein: CASRGLAGEQYF
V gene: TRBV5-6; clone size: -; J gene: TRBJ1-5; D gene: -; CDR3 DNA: TGTGCCAGCAGCTTGGGATCCGGGAGCGACCAGCCCCAGCATTTT; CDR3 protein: CASSLGSGSDQPQHF
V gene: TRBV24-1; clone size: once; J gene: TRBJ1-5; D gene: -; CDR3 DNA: TGTGCCACCAGTGACGGAGGGGGACAGCCCCAGCATTTT; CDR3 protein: CATSDGGGQPQHF
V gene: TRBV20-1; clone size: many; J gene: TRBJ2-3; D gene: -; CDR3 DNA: TGCAGTGCTAGACCCCGGGAGAGGGCAGATACGCAGTATTTT; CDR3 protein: CSARPRERADTQYF
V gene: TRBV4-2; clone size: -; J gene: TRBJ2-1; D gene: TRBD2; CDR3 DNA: TGTGCCAGCAGCCAAAGGAGTAGCGGGAGGGGGAGCAATGAGCAGTTCTTC; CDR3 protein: CASSQRSSGRGSNEQFF
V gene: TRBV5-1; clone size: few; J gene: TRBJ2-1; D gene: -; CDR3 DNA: TGCGCCAGCAGCTTGGCCGAAGCGAGGCAGTTCTTC; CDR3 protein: CASSLAEARQFF
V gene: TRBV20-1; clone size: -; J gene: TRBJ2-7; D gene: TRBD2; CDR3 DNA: TGCAGTGCTTATCGGCTAGCGGGTAGAACCTCCTACGAGCAGTACTTC; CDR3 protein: CSAYRLAGRTSYEQYF
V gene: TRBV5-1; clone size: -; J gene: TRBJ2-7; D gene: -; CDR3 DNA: TGCGCCAGCAGGGGGGACATCTCCTACGAGCAGTACTTC; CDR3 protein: CASRGDISYEQYF
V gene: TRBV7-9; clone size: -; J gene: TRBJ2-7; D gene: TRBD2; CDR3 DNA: TGTGCCAGCAGCTTAGGGCCCTTACTGCTAGCGGGAGATTTCCACGAGCAGTACTTC; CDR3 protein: CASSLGPLLLAGDFHEQYF
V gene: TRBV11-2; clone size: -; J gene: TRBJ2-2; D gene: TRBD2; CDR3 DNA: TGTGCCAGCAGCTTTCGGCTAGCGGGAGATGGGTACACCGGGGAGCTGTTTTTT; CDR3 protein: CASSFRLAGDGYTGELFF
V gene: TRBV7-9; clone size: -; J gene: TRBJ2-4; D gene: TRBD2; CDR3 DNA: TGTGCCAGCAGCATGGGGACTAGCGGTATCCCAGAGCAGTACTTC; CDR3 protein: CASSMGTSGIPEQYF
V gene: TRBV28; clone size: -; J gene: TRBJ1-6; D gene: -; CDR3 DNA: TGTGCCAGCAGGTCGTTGATTCCCCGTTCACCCCTCCACTTT; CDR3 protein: CASRSLIPRSPLHF
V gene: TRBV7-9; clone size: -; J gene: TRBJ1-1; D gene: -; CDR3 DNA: TGCGCCAGCAGCCCCCCTAGGGGGAACACTGAAGCTTTCTTT; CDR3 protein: CASSPPRGNTEAFF
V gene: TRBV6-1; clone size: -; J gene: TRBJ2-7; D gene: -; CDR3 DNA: TGTGCCAGTTTACAGGGAAATGTGCAGTACTTC; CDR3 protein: CASLQGNVQYF
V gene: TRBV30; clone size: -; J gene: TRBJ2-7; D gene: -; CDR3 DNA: TGTGCCTGGAGCTTCTCAGGCTCACGGGAGTTTTCCTACGAGCAGTACTTC; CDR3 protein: CAWSFSGSREFSYEQYF
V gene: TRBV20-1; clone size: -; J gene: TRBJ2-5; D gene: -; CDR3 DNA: TGCAGTGCTAGAGCAGCGGCGTACCAAGAGACCCAGTACTTC; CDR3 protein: CSARAAAYQETQYF
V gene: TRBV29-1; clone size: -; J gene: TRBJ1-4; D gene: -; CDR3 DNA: TGCAGCGTTGGGCTGTCCGGGAATGAAAAACTGTTTTTT; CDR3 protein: CSVGLSGNEKLFF
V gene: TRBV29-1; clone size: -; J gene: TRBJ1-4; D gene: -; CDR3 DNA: TGCAGCTTTCAGGGAACTAATGAAAAACTGTTTTTT; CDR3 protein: CSFQGTNEKLFF
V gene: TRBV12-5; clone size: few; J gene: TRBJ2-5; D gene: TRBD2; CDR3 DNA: TGTGCTAGTGGTTTGGGCGATTGGGGCCTAGCGGGAGGAGAGACCCAGTACTTC; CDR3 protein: CASGLGDWGLAGGETQYF
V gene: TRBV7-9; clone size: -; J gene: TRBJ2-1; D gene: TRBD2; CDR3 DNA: TGTGCCAGCAGCTTAGGAGAACTAGCGGGAGCGGCGTTCTTC; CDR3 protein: CASSLGELAGAAFF
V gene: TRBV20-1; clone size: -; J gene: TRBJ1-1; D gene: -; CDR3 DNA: TGCAGTGCTAGTTCGGACAGATACACTGAAGCTTTCTTT; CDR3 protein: CSASSDRYTEAFF
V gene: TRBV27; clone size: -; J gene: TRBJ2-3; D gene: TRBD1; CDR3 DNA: TGTGCCAGCAGTCCCAGAAAGACAGGGGGCGGCACAGATACGCAGTATTTT; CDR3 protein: CASSPRKTGGGTDTQYF
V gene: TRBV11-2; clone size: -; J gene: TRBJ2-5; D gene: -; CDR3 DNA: TGTGCCAGCAGCTTAGCCACAGGGTACGAGACCCAGTACTTC; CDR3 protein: CASSLATGYETQYF
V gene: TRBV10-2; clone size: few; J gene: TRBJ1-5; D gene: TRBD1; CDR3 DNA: TGCGCCAGCAGTGGAAAAGGGACAGGGAGTCAGCCCCAGCATTTT; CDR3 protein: CASSGKGTGSQPQHF
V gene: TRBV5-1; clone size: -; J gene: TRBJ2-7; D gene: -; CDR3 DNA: TGCGCCAGCAGCTTGGCGTCCAAGGGGTACTCCTACGAGCAGTACTTC; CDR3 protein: CASSLASKGYSYEQYF
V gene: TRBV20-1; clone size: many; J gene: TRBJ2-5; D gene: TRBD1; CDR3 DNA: TGCAGTGCTCTCAGGACAGGGCAGTGGGAGACCCAGTACTTC; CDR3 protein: CSALRTGQWETQYF
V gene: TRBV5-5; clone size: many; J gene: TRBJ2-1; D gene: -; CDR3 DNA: TGTGCCAGCAGCATCGGGGTACTCAATGAGCAGTTCTTC; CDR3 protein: CASSIGVLNEQFF
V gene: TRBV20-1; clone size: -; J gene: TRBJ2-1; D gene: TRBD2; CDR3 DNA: TGCAGCGGAAAGCGGGACCGCCACAATGAGCAGTTCTTC; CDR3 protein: CSGKRDRHNEQFF
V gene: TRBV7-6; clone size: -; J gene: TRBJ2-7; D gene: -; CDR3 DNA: TGTGCCAGCAGCCGTAGTCTGAACTCCTACGAGCAGTACTTC; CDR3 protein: CASSRSLNSYEQYF
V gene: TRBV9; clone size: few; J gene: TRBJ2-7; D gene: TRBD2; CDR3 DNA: TGTGCCAGCAGCGTAGGTCGAAAGCGGGACCACGAGCAGTACTTC; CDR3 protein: CASSVGRKRDHEQYF
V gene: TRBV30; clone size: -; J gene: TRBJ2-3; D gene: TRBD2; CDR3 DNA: TGTGCCGGGGGAAAGGGACTACCAGGATTCACAGATACGCAGTATTTT; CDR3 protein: CAGGKGLPGFTDTQYF
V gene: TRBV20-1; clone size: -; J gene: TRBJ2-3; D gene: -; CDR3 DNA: TGCAGTGCTAGCCCCCCTAGAAGCACAGATACGCAGTATTTT; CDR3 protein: CSASPPRSTDTQYF
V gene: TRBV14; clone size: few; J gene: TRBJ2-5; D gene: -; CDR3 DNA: TGTACCAGCAGCCAAGCGGAGACCCAGTACTTC; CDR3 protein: CTSSQAETQYF
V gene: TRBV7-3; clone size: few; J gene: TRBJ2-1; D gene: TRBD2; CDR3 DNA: TGTGCCAGCAGCCAGAGCGGGGGGGTGGATGAGCAGTTCTTC; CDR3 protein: CASSQSGGVDEQFF
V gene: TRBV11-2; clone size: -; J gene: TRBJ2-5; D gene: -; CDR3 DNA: TGTGCCAGCAGCTTCATGGGGACGGAGACCCAGTACTTC; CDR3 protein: CASSFMGTETQYF
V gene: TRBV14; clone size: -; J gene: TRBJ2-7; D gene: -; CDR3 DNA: TGTGCCAGCATCTTCTTTTACCTAACCGCCTACGAGCAGTACTTC; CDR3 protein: CASIFFYLTAYEQYF
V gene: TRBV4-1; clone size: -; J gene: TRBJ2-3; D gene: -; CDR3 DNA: TGCGCCAGCAGCCAGCCCTGGGGGGATACGCAGTATTTT; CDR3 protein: CASSQPWGDTQYF
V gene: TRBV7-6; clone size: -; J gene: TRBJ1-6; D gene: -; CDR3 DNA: TGTGCCAGCAGCTTAGAGGCCATAGGAAACAATTCACCCCTCCACTTT; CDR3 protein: CASSLEAIGNNSPLHF
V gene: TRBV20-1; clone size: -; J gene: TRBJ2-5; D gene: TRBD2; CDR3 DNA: TGCAGTGCTAGAGCTCTAGCGGGGGGGCACCAAGAGACCCAGTACTTC; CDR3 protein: CSARALAGGHQETQYF
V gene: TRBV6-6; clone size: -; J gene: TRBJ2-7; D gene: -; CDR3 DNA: TGTGCCAGCAGACAGGGGGGGGTGTCCTACGAGCAGTACTTC; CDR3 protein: CASRQGGVSYEQYF
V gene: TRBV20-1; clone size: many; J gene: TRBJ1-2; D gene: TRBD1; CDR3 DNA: TGCAGTGCTGACCCCGGGACAGGGGGCGTTGGCTACACCTTC; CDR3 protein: CSADPGTGGVGYTF
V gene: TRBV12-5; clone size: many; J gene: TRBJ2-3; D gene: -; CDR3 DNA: TGTGCTAGTGGTTTGGTAGAAGGGTCAGGTCTCACAGATACGCAGTATTTT; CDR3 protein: CASGLVEGSGLTDTQYF
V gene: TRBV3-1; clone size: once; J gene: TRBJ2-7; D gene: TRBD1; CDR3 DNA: TGTGCCAGCAGTCCTCTCGGGACAGTGAACTCCTACGAGCAGTACTTC; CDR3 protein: CASSPLGTVNSYEQYF
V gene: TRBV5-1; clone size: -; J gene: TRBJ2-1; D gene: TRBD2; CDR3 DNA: TGCGCCAGCAGCCCGCAAGCGGGGGGGGTCTCCTACAATGAGCAGTTCTTC; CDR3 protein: CASSPQAGGVSYNEQFF
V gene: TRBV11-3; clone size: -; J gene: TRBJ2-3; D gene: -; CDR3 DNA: TGTGCCAACAGCTCCCACGGTAGGGGGGCCGTGGAAGATACGCAGTATTTT; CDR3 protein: CANSSHGRGAVEDTQYF
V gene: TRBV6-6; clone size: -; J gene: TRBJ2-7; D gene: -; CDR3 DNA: TGTGCCAGCAGTTACTCGAGGCAGAAGAACTCCTACGAGCAGTACTTC; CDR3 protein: CASSYSRQKNSYEQYF
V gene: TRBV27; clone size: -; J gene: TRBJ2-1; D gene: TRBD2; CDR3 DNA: TGTGCCAGCCGTTTGCTAGCGGCGGCGTCCTACAATGAGCAGTTCTTC; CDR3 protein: CASRLLAAASYNEQFF
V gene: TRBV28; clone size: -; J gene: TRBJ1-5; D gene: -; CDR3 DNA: TGTGCCAGCAGACCCTCACATAGCAACCAGCCCCAGCATTTT; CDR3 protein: CASRPSHSNQPQHF
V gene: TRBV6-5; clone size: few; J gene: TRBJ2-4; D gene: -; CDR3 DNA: TGTGCCAGCAGTTACGGCCCACTCCCGTACGTCGGACTAGCCAAAAACATTCAGTACTTC; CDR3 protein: CASSYGPLPYVGLAKNIQYF
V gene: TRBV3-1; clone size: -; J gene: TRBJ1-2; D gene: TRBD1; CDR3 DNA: TGTGCCAGCAGCCAACCTAAACAGGGGCCCTATGGCTACACCTTC; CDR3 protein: CASSQPKQGPYGYTF
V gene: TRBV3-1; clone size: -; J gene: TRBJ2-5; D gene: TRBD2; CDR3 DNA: TGTGCCAGCAGCCGCTCGACTAGCGCTCGCCAAGAGACCCAGTACTTC; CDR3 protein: CASSRSTSARQETQYF
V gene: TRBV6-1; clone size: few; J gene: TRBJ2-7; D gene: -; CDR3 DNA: TGTGCCAGCAGTTCGCTGGTGACTTCAAGAGTTGAGCAGTACTTC; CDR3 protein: CASSSLVTSRVEQYF